These T cell receptor beta chains were read from a single sample in a study of T cell changes during pregnancy in multiple sclerosis. Profiling relied on immunoSEQ multiplex PCR, and the TCRdb table lists in-frame clones only, not all of them. The sample consists of approximately 52,000 clones, about 92% of them appearing once. Specimen: CD4+ T cells from peripheral blood mononuclear cells, collected in the third trimester of pregnancy. The receptors originated from a female donor with multiple sclerosis, enrolled in a pregnancy study. Both conserved end residues are part of each CDR3. D genes are given only for firm matches. Not all rows give a size; the values are once, few, many and, for expanded clones, a class.

J gene | D gene | V gene | clone size | CDR3 DNA | CDR3 protein
TRBJ1-1 | . | TRBV25-1 | . | TGTGCCAGCAGTGAATCAGGGTTGCTTGAAGCTTTCTTT | CASSESGLLEAFF
TRBJ2-7 | . | TRBV7-8 | . | TGTGCCAGCACCCCGGACATCGCCTACGAGCAGTACTTC | CASTPDIAYEQYF
TRBJ2-7 | TRBD2 | TRBV29-1 | . | TGCAGCGTCTCCGGACTAGCGTCGGTCTACGAGCAGTACTTC | CSVSGLASVYEQYF
TRBJ2-1 | . | TRBV6-4 | . | TGTGCCGGTCTCCTGAGCTCCTACAATGAGCAGTTCTTC | CAGLLSSYNEQFF
TRBJ1-2 | TRBD1 | TRBV5-6 | . | TGTGCCAGCAGCTCTAGGGGGCGTGAGGGCTACACCTTC | CASSSRGREGYTF
TRBJ2-1 | TRBD2 | TRBV6-5 | . | TGTGCCAGCAGCCAGGGACTAGCGGGGGGTTTTGAGCAGTTCTTC | CASSQGLAGGFEQFF
TRBJ1-1 | . | TRBV19 | . | TGTGCCAGTAGTTCTAGCAGGGGGAACACTGAAGCTTTCTTT | CASSSSRGNTEAFF
TRBJ1-2 | . | TRBV29-1 | . | TGCAGCGTTGAAGATCAGAGGGGGTCAGACTATGGCTACACCTTC | CSVEDQRGSDYGYTF
TRBJ1-5 | . | TRBV19 | . | TGTGCCAGTGGCACAGGGCGGGATCAGCCCCAGCATTTT | CASGTGRDQPQHF
TRBJ2-7 | TRBD2 | TRBV6-5 | . | TGTGCCAGCAGTCCGTCTAGCGGGGGATCCTACGAGCAGTACTTC | CASSPSSGGSYEQYF
TRBJ2-2 | TRBD2 | TRBV30 | . | TGTGCCTGGTTCAGTGGCGGGGGGGCCACCGGGGAGCTGTTTTTT | CAWFSGGGATGELFF
TRBJ1-2 | . | TRBV6-1 | . | TGTGCCAGCAGCGCCTTCCCCAGGGGTCGGGATGGCTACACCTTC | CASSAFPRGRDGYTF
TRBJ2-2 | TRBD1 | TRBV28 | . | TGTGCCAGCAGGGGATGGACAGGGGGCGCAAGGGCCGGGGAGCTGTTTTTT | CASRGWTGGARAGELFF
TRBJ2-2 | TRBD2 | TRBV4-2 | . | TGTGCCAGCAGCCAACTGGACAAGCGGGGGAACACCGGGGAGCTGTTTTTT | CASSQLDKRGNTGELFF
TRBJ2-5 | TRBD2 | TRBV19 | . | TGTGCCAGTAGTACCGGACTAGGCCAGACCCAGTACTTC | CASSTGLGQTQYF
TRBJ2-7 | TRBD1 | TRBV10-3 | . | TGTGCCATCAGTCCCAGGGGGACAGGGATCGACGAGCAGTACTTC | CAISPRGTGIDEQYF
TRBJ2-7 | . | TRBV5-1 | . | TGCGCCAGCAGCTTGGGGAGGGATCCCGAGCAGTACTTC | CASSLGRDPEQYF
TRBJ2-7 | TRBD1 | TRBV11-2 | . | TGTGCCAGCAGCTGGGACAGGGAAGGAGAGCAGTACTTC | CASSWDREGEQYF
TRBJ1-1 | . | TRBV7-6 | . | TGTGCCAGCAGCCTAGAAACGACGGGGAACACTGAAGCTTTCTTT | CASSLETTGNTEAFF
TRBJ2-5 | . | TRBV5-1 | . | TGCGCCAGCAGCTTGGTGGCAGGCACCCAAGAGACCCAGTACTTC | CASSLVAGTQETQYF
TRBJ1-1 | . | TRBV7-9 | . | TGTGCCAGCAGCTTATACCCAGTTGGACAGCGGAACACTGAAGCTTTCTTT | CASSLYPVGQRNTEAFF
TRBJ2-1 | . | TRBV7-2 | . | TGTGCCAGCAGCGTTAGTTCGGGAAGCTCCTACAATGAGCAGTTCTTC | CASSVSSGSSYNEQFF
TRBJ2-7 | TRBD2 | TRBV7-2 | . | TGTGCCAGCAGCTTACTAGCGGGAGGCCACGAGCAGTACTTC | CASSLLAGGHEQYF
TRBJ1-1 | . | TRBV5-6 | . | TGTGCCAGCAGCTTGGGACAGATGAACACTGAAGCTTTCTTT | CASSLGQMNTEAFF
TRBJ1-3 | . | TRBV11-2 | . | TGTGCCAGCAGCCGAATAAGCGGACTGAACTCTGGAAACACCATATATTTT | CASSRISGLNSGNTIYF
TRBJ2-7 | TRBD2 | TRBV28 | . | TGTGCCAGCAGTTTATATGGGGGAGGGACCTACGAGCAGTACTTC | CASSLYGGGTYEQYF
TRBJ1-2 | . | TRBV6-5 | . | TGTGCCAGCAGTTACTCGGCGGGAGCTAACTATGGCTACACCTTC | CASSYSAGANYGYTF
TRBJ2-7 | . | TRBV7-9 | . | TGTGCCAGCAGCTTACCGGTCCCCTACGAGCAGTACTTC | CASSLPVPYEQYF
TRBJ1-2 | . | TRBV5-8 | . | TGTGCCAGCAGCTTCAGCCGCGAGGGCGCCTATGGCTACACCTTC | CASSFSREGAYGYTF
TRBJ2-2 | . | TRBV19 | . | TGTGCCAGTAGTCCCCAGACAGCCATCAGCGGGGAGCTGTTTTTT | CASSPQTAISGELFF
TRBJ1-5 | TRBD1 | TRBV4-2 | few | TGTGCCAGCAGCCAAGATCAGGGGGCCCATCAGCCCCAGCATTTT | CASSQDQGAHQPQHF
TRBJ2-7 | TRBD1 | TRBV19 | . | TGTGCCAGTAGTACAGGACAGGGAGGAGCCGAGCAGTACTTC | CASSTGQGGAEQYF
TRBJ1-2 | TRBD1 | TRBV14 | . | TGTGCCAGCAGCCTCATCAAGGGGACAGCCTATGGCTACACCTTC | CASSLIKGTAYGYTF